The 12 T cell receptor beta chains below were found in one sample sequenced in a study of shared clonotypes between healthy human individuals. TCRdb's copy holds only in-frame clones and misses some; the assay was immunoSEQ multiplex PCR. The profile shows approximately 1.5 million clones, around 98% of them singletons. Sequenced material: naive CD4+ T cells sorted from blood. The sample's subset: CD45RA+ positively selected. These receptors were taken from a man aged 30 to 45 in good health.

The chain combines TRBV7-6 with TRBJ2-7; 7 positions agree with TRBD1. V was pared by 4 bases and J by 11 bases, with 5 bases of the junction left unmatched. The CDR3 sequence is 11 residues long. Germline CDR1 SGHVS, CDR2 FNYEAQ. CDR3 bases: TGTGCCAGCAGCTCCCGGGACAGCGAGTACTTC. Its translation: CASSSRDSEYF.

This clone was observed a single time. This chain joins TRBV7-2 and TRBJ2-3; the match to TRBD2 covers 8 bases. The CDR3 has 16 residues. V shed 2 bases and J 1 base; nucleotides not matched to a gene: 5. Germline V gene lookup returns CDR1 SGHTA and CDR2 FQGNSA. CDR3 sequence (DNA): TGTGCCAGCAGCTTAATACCGGGACTAGGCACAGATACGCAGTATTTT. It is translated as CASSLIPGLGTDTQYF.

CDR3 DNA: TGCGCCAGCAGCTTCGCGGTCTACGAGCAGTACTTC. Translated, it gives CASSFAVYEQYF. V usage is TRBV5-1 and J usage is TRBJ2-7; no clear D. The CDR3 loop spans 12 amino acids. Trimming cost V 2 bases and J 3 bases, with 6 bases left between them. Germline V CDR1 and CDR2: SGHRS, YFSETQ.

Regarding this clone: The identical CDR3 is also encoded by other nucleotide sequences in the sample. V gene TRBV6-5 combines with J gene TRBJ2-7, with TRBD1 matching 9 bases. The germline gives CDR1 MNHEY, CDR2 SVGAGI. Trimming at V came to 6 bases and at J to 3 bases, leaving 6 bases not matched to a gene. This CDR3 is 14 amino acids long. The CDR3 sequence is CASRRDRESYEQYF. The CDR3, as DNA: TGTGCCAGCAGGCGGGACAGGGAAAGCTACGAGCAGTACTTC.

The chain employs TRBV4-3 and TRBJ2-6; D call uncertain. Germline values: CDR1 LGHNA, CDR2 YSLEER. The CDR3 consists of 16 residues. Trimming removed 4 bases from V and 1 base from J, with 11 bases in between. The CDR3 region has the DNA TGCGCCAGCAGCCTCCAAACCCGGTCTGGGGCCAACGTCCTGACTTTC. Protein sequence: CASSLQTRSGANVLTF.

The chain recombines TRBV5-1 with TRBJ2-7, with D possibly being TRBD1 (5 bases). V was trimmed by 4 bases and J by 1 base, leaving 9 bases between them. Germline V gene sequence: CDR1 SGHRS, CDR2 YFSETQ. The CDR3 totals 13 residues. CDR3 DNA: TGCGCCAGCAGCCCTCGACAGTCCTACGAGCAGTACTTC. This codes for CASSPRQSYEQYF.

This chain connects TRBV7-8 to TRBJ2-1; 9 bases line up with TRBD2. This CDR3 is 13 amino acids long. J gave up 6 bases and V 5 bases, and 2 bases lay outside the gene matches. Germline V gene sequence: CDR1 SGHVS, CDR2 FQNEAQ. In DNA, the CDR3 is TGTGCCAGCAGCACGACTAGCGGCAATGAGCAGTTCTTC. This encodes CASSTTSGNEQFF.

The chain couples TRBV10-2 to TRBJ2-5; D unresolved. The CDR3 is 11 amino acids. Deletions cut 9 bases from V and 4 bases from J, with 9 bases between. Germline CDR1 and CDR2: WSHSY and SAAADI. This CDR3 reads CASANLETQYF. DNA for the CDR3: TGCGCCAGTGCAAATCTAGAGACCCAGTACTTC.

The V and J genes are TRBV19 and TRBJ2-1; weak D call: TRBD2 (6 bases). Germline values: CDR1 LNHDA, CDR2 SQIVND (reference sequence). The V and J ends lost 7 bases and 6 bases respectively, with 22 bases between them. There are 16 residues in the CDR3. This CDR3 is CASTSPGGLQSNEQFF. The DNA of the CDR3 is TGTGCCAGTACCTCTCCCGGTGGACTACAAAGCAATGAGCAGTTCTTC.

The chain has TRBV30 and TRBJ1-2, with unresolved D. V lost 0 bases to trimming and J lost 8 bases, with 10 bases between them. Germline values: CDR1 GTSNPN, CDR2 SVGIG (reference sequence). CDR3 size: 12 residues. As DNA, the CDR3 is TGTGCCTGGAGTGTGGTCCAAGGGGGCTACACCTTC. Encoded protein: CAWSVVQGGYTF.

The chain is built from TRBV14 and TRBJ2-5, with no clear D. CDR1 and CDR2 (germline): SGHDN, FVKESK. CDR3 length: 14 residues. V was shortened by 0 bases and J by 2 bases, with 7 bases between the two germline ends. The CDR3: CASSQENSQETQYF. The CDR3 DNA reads TGTGCCAGCAGCCAAGAGAACTCACAAGAGACCCAGTACTTC.

Here the CDR3 DNA reads TGTGCCAGCAGCTTGGCAGGTGGTATGAGCACAGATACGCAGTATTTT. Translation gives CASSLAGGMSTDTQYF. V gene TRBV5-6 combines with J gene TRBJ2-3; D is unclear. V was cut by 0 bases and J by 0 bases, with 11 bases left in between. This CDR3 contains 16 residues. From germline, CDR1 is SGHDT and CDR2 YYEEEE.